These 12 T cell receptor beta chains originate from one sample sequenced in a study of metastatic and nonmetastatic thyroid tumors. All patients were untreated before thyroid surgery. TCRdb recomputed clones from the PCR reads via MiXCR. The data hold about 12,000 clones, with 27% observed a single time. Sample: tumor tissue. The receptors originated from a female donor with papillary thyroid cancer or a benign thyroid nodule (not recorded which). Some clones in this sample may be carry-over from other donors' samples.

This clone appeared a few times. V is TRBV28 and J is TRBJ1-1, with D maybe TRBD1 (5 bases). Germline-derived CDR1 and CDR2 are MDHEN and SYDVKM. V dropped 3 bases and J dropped 7 bases, with 9 bases sitting between them. The CDR3 has 12 amino acids. The CDR3 nucleotides read TGTGCCAGCAGTTTGGGGGAAGTTGAAGCTTTCTTT. Translating gives CASSLGEVEAFF. Complete variable domain (other parts from reference TRBV28 and TRBJ1-1): DVKVTQSSRYLVKRTGEKVFLECVQDMDHENMFWYRQDPGLGLRLIYFSYDVKMKEKGDIPEGYSVSREKKERFSLILESASTNQTSMYLCASSLGEVEAFFGQGTRLTVV.

This clone was counted many times. This rearrangement joins TRBV2 to TRBJ1-4; 8 positions match TRBD1. The CDR3 extends over 13 amino acids. Germline lookup yields CDR1 SNHLY and CDR2 FYNNEI. J was trimmed by 3 bases and V by 7 bases; bases with no gene match: 1. CDR3 DNA sequence: TGTGCCAGCACGGACAGGGCTAATGAAAAACTGTTTTTT. It specifies CASTDRANEKLFF. The full variable domain, in which reference TRBV2 and TRBJ1-4 provide the parts outside the CDR3, is EPEVTQTPSHQVTQMGQEVILRCVPISNHLYFYWYRQILGQKVEFLVSFYNNEISEKSEIFDDQFSVERPDGSNFTLKIRSTKLEDSAMYFCASTDRANEKLFFGSGTQLSVL.

This clone was seen more than once but under ten times. The V gene is TRBV7-2, the J gene TRBJ2-1; the D is unclear. The germline V and J ends were trimmed by 4 bases and 6 bases, with 4 bases remaining between them. The CDR3 is made up of 11 amino acids. Germline loops: CDR1 SGHTA, CDR2 FQGNSA. In nucleotides, the CDR3 is TGTGCCAGCAGCTCCCTCAATGAGCAGTTCTTC. This codes for CASSSLNEQFF.

This chain uses TRBV30 with TRBJ2-1, with a tentative D call TRBD2 (6 bases). V lost 2 bases to trimming and J lost 8 bases, with 16 bases between them. The CDR3 contains 14 residues. Per the germline V gene, CDR1 is GTSNPN and CDR2 is SVGIG (reference sequence). The chain's CDR3 is CAWSTGAGTDEQFF. The CDR3 region has the DNA TGTGCCTGGAGTACGGGAGCGGGTACGGATGAGCAGTTCTTC.

V usage is TRBV9 and J usage is TRBJ1-5; tentative D call: TRBD1 (5 bases). Germline lookup yields CDR1 SGDLS and CDR2 YYNGEE. This CDR3 is built from 15 residues. Deletions cut 0 bases from V and 6 bases from J, with 13 bases between. The CDR3 region has the DNA TGTGCCAGCAGCGTAGGAGGGGTAGGGAGTCAGCCCCAGCATTTT. Amino acids: CASSVGGVGSQPQHF.

This clone showed up just a few times. The chain carries TRBV11-1 and TRBJ2-3; 8 bases fit TRBD2. With 2 bases clipped from V and 6 bases from J, the junction kept 7 bases outside the gene matches. Germline CDR1 is SGHAT and CDR2 is FQDESV (reference sequence). The CDR3 contains 15 residues. The CDR3 spells CASSLYGGRWDTQYF. The CDR3 nucleotides read TGTGCCAGCAGCTTATATGGCGGGAGGTGGGATACGCAGTATTTT.

This clone showed up many times. The rearrangement links TRBV4-1 to TRBJ1-1; possible D gene TRBD1, 5 bases. Germline CDR1 and CDR2: MGHRA and YSYEKL. V was pared by 1 base and J by 4 bases, with 16 bases between. CDR3 length: 16 amino acids. In nucleotides, the CDR3 is TGCGCCAGCAGCCAAGGGGTCGGAGGGGTCGGCACTGAAGCTTTCTTT. Translating gives CASSQGVGGVGTEAFF.

In its sample, this clone is medium-sized. CDR3 sequence: CASSYSGGADTQYF. The CDR3 DNA follows: TGTGCCAGCAGTTATAGCGGGGGGGCAGATACGCAGTATTTT. This chain connects TRBV12-3 or TRBV12-4 to TRBJ2-3; 11 bases align to TRBD2. CDR3 size: 14 residues. J lost 4 bases, V lost 4 bases, and 1 base had no gene match.

This clone has just a few counts. This sequence joins TRBV28 and TRBJ2-7; D might be TRBD2 (5 bases). CDR1 is MDHEN and CDR2 is SYDVKM in the germline V gene. CDR3 size: 14 residues. Trimming shortened V by 6 bases and J by 0 bases, and 12 bases separated the two germline ends. CDR3: CASRLRGFSYEQYF. The CDR3 coding sequence is TGTGCCAGCAGATTAAGAGGGTTCTCCTACGAGCAGTACTTC.

The chain combines TRBV7-6 with TRBJ1-2; D is ambiguous. Trimming removed 2 bases from V and 0 bases from J, with 4 bases in between. Per the germline V gene, CDR1 is SGHVS and CDR2 is FNYEAQ. The CDR3 loop spans 13 amino acids. Here the CDR3 reads CASSLYPNYGYTF. In DNA, the CDR3 is TGTGCCAGCAGCTTATATCCTAACTATGGCTACACCTTC.

This clone was found many times. The chain employs TRBV30 and TRBJ1-1; no definite D call. This CDR3 is 14 amino acids long. Trimming took 4 bases from V and 1 from J, leaving 13 bases between them. Per the germline V gene, CDR1 is GTSNPN and CDR2 is SVGIG (reference sequence). CDR3: CAWTKPQKNTEAFF. CDR3 DNA sequence: TGTGCCTGGACTAAACCCCAAAAGAACACTGAAGCTTTCTTT.

The V gene is TRBV4-3, the J gene TRBJ2-3; 11 nucleotides agree with TRBD2. The CDR3 consists of 17 residues. Germline loops: CDR1 LGHNA, CDR2 YSLEER. V lost 3 bases, J lost 6 bases, and 11 bases stayed unmatched. DNA of the CDR3: TGCGCCAGCAGCCAGGCCCTAGCGGGAGGTCCCCCCGATACGCAGTATTTT. Translated: CASSQALAGGPPDTQYF.